This TCR beta chain stems from a study of blood T cell repertoires in COVID-19. Study in general: The samples span acute and convalescent COVID-19 from the United States, Italy and Spain. PBMCs, B-cell-depleted T cells, or T cells were the source of the cDNA or gDNA that made up the material.

Per the study methods: Cell counts per sample came from amplifying reference gene primers. Assay: immunoSEQ multiplex PCR; the TCRdb copy retains only in-frame clones and omits some. From that table come the V and J calls and clone size; the DNA was used to work out D and trimming. The table includes fewer than 65,000 clones, 90% to 95% detected once. The V gene's germline CDR1 is KGHSH and CDR2 LQKENI. Deletions cut 2 bases from V and 6 bases from J, with 3 bases between. The CDR3 runs 11 residues. V and J are TRBV18 and TRBJ2-3; D gene unclear. The source is a man aged 50 or older with acute or convalescent COVID-19. Input material: peripheral blood. In DNA form, the CDR3 reads TGTGCCAGCTCACCAGCGGATACGCAGTATTTT. Its protein is CASSPADTQYF. The whole variable domain, filled in from reference TRBV18 and TRBJ2-3, reads NAGVMQNPRHLVRRRGQEARLRCSPMKGHSHVYWYRQLPEEGLKFMVYLQKENIIDESGMPKERFSAEFPKEGPSILRIQQVVRGDSAAYFCASSPADTQYFGPGTRLTVL.